The source of this TCR beta chain is a study of neurological immune-mediated disorders. The cDNA was synthesized by 5'RACE incorporating 10-nucleotide random UMIs. The output of every sequencing run, over 160 million TCR-beta sequences, came from 15-18 subjects. A single record per CDR3 protein comes from TCRdb applying MiXCR to the 5' RACE reads. The data show about 16,000 distinct CDR3 sequences, less than 25% seen once. Study-level points and caveats: HTLV-1-associated myelopathy had the most TCR clonal expansion, while multiple sclerosis had the least, a level that fell below healthy controls.

This clonotype has at least ten counts. Its target is not known. The CDR3 spans 11 residues. V shed 6 bases, J shed 12 bases, and the junction held 8 bases outside the gene matches. Per germline, CDR1 MGHDK and CDR2 SYGVNS. Material for sequencing was PBMCs. This sequence joins TRBV25-1 and TRBJ2-7; TRBD1 matches 7 bases. The sequence derives from a man over 45 in good health. This CDR3 is CASSQTGSGYF. The DNA for the CDR3 is TGTGCCAGCAGCCAGACAGGGTCGGGGTACTTC.